One and the same sample provided the 9 T cell receptor beta chains below, sequenced in a study of early stage breast cancer tumors. The protocol was immunoSEQ multiplex PCR, while the TCRdb copy is restricted to in-frame clones and leaves out a portion. The table has about 21,000 clones, roughly 76% seen once. Sequences were obtained from blood. These receptors all stem from a person between 60 and 69 years old with breast cancer.

V is TRBV15 and J is TRBJ2-3; 10 nucleotides align to TRBD2. This CDR3 comprises 15 residues. Germline V gene data show CDR1 as LNHNV and CDR2 as YYDKDF (reference sequence). V gave up 5 bases and J gave up 4 bases; unmatched junction bases: 6. The CDR3 DNA follows: TGTGCCACCAGCCCGGGAGGACTAGCGGCAGATACGCAGTATTTT. Translating it yields CATSPGGLAADTQYF.

CDR3 coding DNA: TGTGCCAGCAGCCTCCTAGGGACCGATTACAATGAGCAGTTCTTC. Its translation is CASSLLGTDYNEQFF. This chain uses TRBV5-5 with TRBJ2-1; D could derive from TRBD1 or TRBD2 (5 bases each). Trimming took 4 bases from V and 4 from J, leaving 15 bases between them. The CDR3 spans 15 residues. Germline assignment: CDR1 SGHKS and CDR2 YYEKEE (reference sequence).

V and J are TRBV2 and TRBJ2-7; the D gene is possibly TRBD2 (6 bases). The germline V gene has CDR1 SNHLY and CDR2 FYNNEI. The V and J ends lost 5 bases and 7 bases respectively, with 18 bases between them. This CDR3 is 14 amino acids long. The CDR3 region is CASSFAGPAGEQYF. CDR3 nucleotides: TGTGCCAGCAGTTTCGCGGGACCCGCGGGGGAGCAGTACTTC.

The chain recombines TRBV19 with TRBJ2-2; 10 nucleotides line up with TRBD1. The V and J ends lost 5 bases and 7 bases, in that order; junction bases with no gene match: 10. Germline CDR1 reads LNHDA; CDR2 reads SQIVND (reference sequence). This CDR3 is 16 amino acids long. CDR3 bases: TGTGCCAGTAGTTTCGGGACAGGGGAAGGGGTCGGGGAGCTGTTTTTT. Residues: CASSFGTGEGVGELFF.

The rearrangement links TRBV6-1 to TRBJ1-2; no firm D call. CDR3 length: 12 residues. The V end lost 7 bases, the J end lost 0 bases, and 6 bases lay between the germline ends. Germline CDR1 MNHNS, CDR2 SASEGT. For the CDR3, the DNA is TGTGCCAGCACTCAGCCTAACTATGGCTACACCTTC. Translation: CASTQPNYGYTF.

This clone was counted between two and nine times. CDR3 nucleotide sequence: TGTGCCAGCAGCTCAGCCACATTGACAGGGGGGCCACCCCTCCACTTT. It codes for CASSSATLTGGPPLHF. V gene TRBV11-2 combines with J gene TRBJ1-6; 9 bases agree with TRBD1. The germline V gene has CDR1 SGHAT and CDR2 FQNNGV. This CDR3 region has 16 residues. With 4 bases clipped from V and 11 bases from J, the junction kept 12 bases outside the gene matches.

The gene calls are TRBV6-5 and TRBJ2-1; no firm D call. V was pared by 4 bases and J by 8 bases, with 21 bases between. The CDR3 totals 16 residues. Germline values: CDR1 MNHEY, CDR2 SVGAGI. The CDR3 DNA reads as TGTGCCAGCAGTTCCATGTCGGGCCCACAACGGGATGAGCAGTTCTTC. It is translated as CASSSMSGPQRDEQFF.

This clone is medium-sized within its sample. The junction shows a germline mismatch at one end, possibly a read error. The chain has TRBV7-7 and TRBJ2-2; D not resolved. Germline lookup yields CDR1 SSHAT and CDR2 FNYEAQ (reference sequence). The CDR3 has 13 residues. The CDR3 region is CASSLGRTGELFF. The CDR3 region has the DNA TGTGCTAGCAGCTTAGGACGTACCGGGGAGCTGTTTTTT. Full variable domain (rest looked up from reference TRBV7-7 and TRBJ2-2): GAGVSQSPRYKVTKRGQDVTLRCDPISSHATLYWYQQALGQGPEFLTYFNYEAQPDKSGLPSDRFSAERPEGSISTLTIQRTEQRDSAMYRCASSLGRTGELFFGEGSRLTVL.

V gene TRBV7-9 combines with J gene TRBJ1-1; 8 bases are shared with TRBD1. The CDR3 sequence is 15 residues long. Germline-derived CDR1 and CDR2 are SEHNR and FQNEAQ (reference sequence). The V gene end was trimmed by 1 base and the J gene end by 5 bases; junction bases not matched to a gene: 6. Written as DNA, the CDR3 is TGTGCCAGCAGCTTAGACGGACAGGGCGGGACTGAAGCTTTCTTT. It yields the protein CASSLDGQGGTEAFF.